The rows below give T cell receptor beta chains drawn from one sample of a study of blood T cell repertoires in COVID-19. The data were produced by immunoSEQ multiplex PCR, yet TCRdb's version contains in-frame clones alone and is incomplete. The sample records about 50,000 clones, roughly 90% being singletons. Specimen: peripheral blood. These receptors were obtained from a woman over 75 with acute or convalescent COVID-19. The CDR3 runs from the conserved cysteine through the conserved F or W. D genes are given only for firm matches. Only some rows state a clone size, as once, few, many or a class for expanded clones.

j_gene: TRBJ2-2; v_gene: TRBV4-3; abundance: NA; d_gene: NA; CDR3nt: TGCGCCAGCAGCCAAGATCGGGTGAATGTAGCAGGGCTAAACACCGGGGAGCTGTTTTTT; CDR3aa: CASSQDRVNVAGLNTGELFF
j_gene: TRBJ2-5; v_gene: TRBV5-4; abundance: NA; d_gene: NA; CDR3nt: TGTGCCAGCAGCTTGAGTGCGGGATGGGGACAAGAGACCCAGTACTTC; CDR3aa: CASSLSAGWGQETQYF
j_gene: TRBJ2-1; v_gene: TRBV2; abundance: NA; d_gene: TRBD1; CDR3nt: TGTGCCAGCAGTGAAAGTCCCGGGACAGATAACAATGAGCAGTTCTTC; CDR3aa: CASSESPGTDNNEQFF
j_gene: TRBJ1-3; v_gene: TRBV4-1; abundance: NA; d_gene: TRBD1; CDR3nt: TGCGCCAGCAGCCAAGGAACGGGACAGGGGCACACCATATATTTT; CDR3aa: CASSQGTGQGHTIYF
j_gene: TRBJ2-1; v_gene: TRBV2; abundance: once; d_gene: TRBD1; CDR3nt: TGTGCCAGCAGTGCGGACAGGGTAACCTACAATGAGCAGTTCTTC; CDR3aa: CASSADRVTYNEQFF
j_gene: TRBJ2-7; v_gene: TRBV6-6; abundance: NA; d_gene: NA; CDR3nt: TGTGCCAGCAGTTACGCCTACAGGGTAGATTTGTACGAGCAGTACTTC; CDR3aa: CASSYAYRVDLYEQYF
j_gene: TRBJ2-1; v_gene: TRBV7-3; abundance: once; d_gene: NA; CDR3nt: TGTGCCAGCAGCTTAACTAGTCGAGATGAGCAGTTCTTC; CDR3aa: CASSLTSRDEQFF
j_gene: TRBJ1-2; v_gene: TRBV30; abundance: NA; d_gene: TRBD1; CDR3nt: TGTGCCTGGAATAGGGACAGGGGTAACTATGGCTACACCTTC; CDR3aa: CAWNRDRGNYGYTF
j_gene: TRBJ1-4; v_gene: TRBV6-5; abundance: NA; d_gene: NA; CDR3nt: TGTGCCAGCAGTTACTCCTCGGGGGAGAGTGAAAAACTGTTTTTT; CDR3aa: CASSYSSGESEKLFF
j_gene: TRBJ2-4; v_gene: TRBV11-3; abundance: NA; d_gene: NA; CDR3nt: TGTGCCAGCAGCCCATCCATAAACATTCAGTACTTC; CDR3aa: CASSPSINIQYF
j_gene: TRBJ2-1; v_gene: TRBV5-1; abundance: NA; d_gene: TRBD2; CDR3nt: TGCGCCAGCAGCCTGAGCGGACTAGCGGGAGTTAATCGAGGCAATGAGCAGTTCTTC; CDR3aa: CASSLSGLAGVNRGNEQFF
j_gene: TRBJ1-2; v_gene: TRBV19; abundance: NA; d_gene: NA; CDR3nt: TGTGCCAGTAGTACGCAAACTACCGGGACACTATATGGCTACACCTTC; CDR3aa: CASSTQTTGTLYGYTF
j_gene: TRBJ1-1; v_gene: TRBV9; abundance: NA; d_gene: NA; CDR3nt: TGTGCCAGCAGCGTATCCGGGGGGTCGGGGACTGAAGCTTTCTTT; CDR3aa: CASSVSGGSGTEAFF
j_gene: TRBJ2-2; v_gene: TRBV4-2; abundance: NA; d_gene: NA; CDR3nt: TGTGCCAGCAGCCAAGATACGATCGGGAGCACCGGGGAGCTGTTTTTT; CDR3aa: CASSQDTIGSTGELFF
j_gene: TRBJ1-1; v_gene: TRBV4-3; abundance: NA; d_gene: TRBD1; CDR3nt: TGCGCCAGCAGCCATAGGACAGGGGACGGGAAGACTGAAGCTTTCTTT; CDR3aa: CASSHRTGDGKTEAFF
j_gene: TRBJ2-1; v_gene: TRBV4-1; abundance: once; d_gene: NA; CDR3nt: TGCGCCAGCAGCCTCAACACTAACTCCTACAATGAGCAGTTCTTC; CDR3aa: CASSLNTNSYNEQFF
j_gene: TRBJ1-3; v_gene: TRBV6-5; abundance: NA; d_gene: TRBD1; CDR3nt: TGTGCCAGCAGAGCTCCTGGACAGGGGGGAAACACCATATATTTT; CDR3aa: CASRAPGQGGNTIYF
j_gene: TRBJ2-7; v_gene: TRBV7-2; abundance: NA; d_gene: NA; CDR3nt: TGTGCCAGCAGCGCACCGACTGCTGACGAGCAGTACTTC; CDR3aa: CASSAPTADEQYF
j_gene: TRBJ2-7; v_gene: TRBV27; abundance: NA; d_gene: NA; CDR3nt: TGTGCCAGCAGTTCGCTACTCGGGACTTCTTACGAGCAGTACTTC; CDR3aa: CASSSLLGTSYEQYF
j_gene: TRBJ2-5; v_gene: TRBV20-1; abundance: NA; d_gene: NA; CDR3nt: TGCAGTGCGAACAGGGAAGAGACCCAGTACTTC; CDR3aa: CSANREETQYF
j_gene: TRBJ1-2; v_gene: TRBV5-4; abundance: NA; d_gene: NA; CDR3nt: TGTGCCAGCAGCTTGGACAGTCTATATGGCTACACCTTC; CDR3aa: CASSLDSLYGYTF
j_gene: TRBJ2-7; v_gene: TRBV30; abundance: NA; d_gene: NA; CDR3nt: TGTGCCTGGAGGGCGGGATTCCCGACCTACGAGCAGTACTTC; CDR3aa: CAWRAGFPTYEQYF
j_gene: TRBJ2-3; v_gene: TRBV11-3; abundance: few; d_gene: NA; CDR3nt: TGTGCCAGCAATGGCAGGAGGTCAGATACGCAGTATTTT; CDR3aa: CASNGRRSDTQYF
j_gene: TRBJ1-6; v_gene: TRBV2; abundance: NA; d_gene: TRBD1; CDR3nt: TGTGCCAGCAGGGGAGAACAGGGACAGGCCCTCCACTTT; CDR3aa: CASRGEQGQALHF
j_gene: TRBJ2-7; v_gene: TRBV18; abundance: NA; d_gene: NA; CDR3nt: TGTGCCAGCTCACCCGGCCTCTCCCCCTCGGGCGAGCAGTACTTC; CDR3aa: CASSPGLSPSGEQYF
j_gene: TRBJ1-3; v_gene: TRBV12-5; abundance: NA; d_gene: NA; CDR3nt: TGTGCTAGTGGTTTGGCTATATCGGGAAACACCATATATTTT; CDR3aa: CASGLAISGNTIYF
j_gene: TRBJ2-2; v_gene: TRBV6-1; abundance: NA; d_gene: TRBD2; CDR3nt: TGTGCCAGCAGTGAATTGGGGGGGAACGGGGAGCTGTTTTTT; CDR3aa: CASSELGGNGELFF
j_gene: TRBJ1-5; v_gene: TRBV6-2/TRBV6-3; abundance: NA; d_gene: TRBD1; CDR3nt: TGTGCCAGCAGTTCCGGACAGGGCATCAGCAATCAGCCCCAGCATTTT; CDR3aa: CASSSGQGISNQPQHF
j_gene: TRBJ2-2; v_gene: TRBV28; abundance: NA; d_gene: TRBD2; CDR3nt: TGTGCCAGCGAATGGGCCGTTGGGGGGGTAAACACCGGGGAGCTGTTTTTT; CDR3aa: CASEWAVGGVNTGELFF
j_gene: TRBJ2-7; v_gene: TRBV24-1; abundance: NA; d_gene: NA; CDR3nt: TGTGCCACCAGTGACCCTGACAGTCTCGAGCAGTACTTC; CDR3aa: CATSDPDSLEQYF
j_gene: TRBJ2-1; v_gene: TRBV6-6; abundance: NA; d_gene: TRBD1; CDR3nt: TGTGCCAGCAGTTACTCAAGGACAGGGACTAATGAGCAGTTCTTC; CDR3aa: CASSYSRTGTNEQFF
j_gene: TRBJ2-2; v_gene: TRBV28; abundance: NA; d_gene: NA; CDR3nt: TGTGCCAGCAGTCCTGCCTCGGGGGGCGCTTTTGACACCGGGGAGCTGTTTTTT; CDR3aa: CASSPASGGAFDTGELFF
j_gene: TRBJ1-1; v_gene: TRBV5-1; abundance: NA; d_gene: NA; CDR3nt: TGCGCCAGCAGCTTGGAGGGCAGGGGGAACACTGAAGCTTTCTTT; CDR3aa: CASSLEGRGNTEAFF
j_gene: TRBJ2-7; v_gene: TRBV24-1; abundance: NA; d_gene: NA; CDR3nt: TGTGCCACCAGTCGGGGTCTCCCCGACGAGCAGTACTTC; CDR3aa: CATSRGLPDEQYF
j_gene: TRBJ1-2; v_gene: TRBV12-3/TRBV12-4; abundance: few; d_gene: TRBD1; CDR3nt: TGTGCCAGCAGTGGGACAGGGCACTATGGCTACACCTTC; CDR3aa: CASSGTGHYGYTF
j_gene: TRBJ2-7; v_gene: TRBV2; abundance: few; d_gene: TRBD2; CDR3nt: TGTGCCAGCAGTGTCGCTAGCGGGCTACGTAACGAGCAGTACTTC; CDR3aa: CASSVASGLRNEQYF
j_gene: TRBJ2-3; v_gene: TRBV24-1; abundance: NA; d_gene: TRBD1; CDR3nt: TGTGCCACCAGTGACCCCGGGGACAGGGGCGATACGCAGTATTTT; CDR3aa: CATSDPGDRGDTQYF
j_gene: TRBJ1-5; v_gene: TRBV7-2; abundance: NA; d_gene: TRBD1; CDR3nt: TGTGCCAGCAGCGCAAAGGGACAGCTATATCAGCCCCAGCATTTT; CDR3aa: CASSAKGQLYQPQHF
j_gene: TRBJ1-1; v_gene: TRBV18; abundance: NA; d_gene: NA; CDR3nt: TGTGCCAGCTCACCATCGGAGGGCCCCCAAGGTTTCTTT; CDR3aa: CASSPSEGPQGFF
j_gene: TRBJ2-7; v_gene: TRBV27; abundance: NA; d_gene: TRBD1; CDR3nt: TGTGCCAGCAGTTTCGGGACAGGGGGGATCTACGAGCAGTACTTC; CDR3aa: CASSFGTGGIYEQYF
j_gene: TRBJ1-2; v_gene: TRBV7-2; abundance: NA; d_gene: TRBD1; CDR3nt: TGTGCCAGCAGCTCCGGGACAGGATATAACTATGGCTACACCTTC; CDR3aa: CASSSGTGYNYGYTF
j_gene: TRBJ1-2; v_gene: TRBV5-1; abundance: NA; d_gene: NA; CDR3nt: TGCGCCAGCAGCCCGCCCGGGGTCTATGGCTACACCTTC; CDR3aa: CASSPPGVYGYTF
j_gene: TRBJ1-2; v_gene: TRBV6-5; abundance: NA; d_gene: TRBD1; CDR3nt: TGTGCCAGCAGTCCGGACAGGGGCGTCTATGGCTACACCTTC; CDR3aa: CASSPDRGVYGYTF
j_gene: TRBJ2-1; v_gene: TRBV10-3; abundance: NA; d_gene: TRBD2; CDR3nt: TGTGCCACCCGGAGAGGGAGTAGCGGGAGCCCCAATGAGCAGTTCTTC; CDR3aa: CATRRGSSGSPNEQFF
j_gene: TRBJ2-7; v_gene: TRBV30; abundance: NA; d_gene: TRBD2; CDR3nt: TGTGCCTCCACACTAGCGGGAGGGTCGGAGCAGTACTTC; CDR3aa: CASTLAGGSEQYF
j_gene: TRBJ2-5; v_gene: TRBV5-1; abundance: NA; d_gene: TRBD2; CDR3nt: TGCGCCAGCAGATTAAGCGGGAGTGGCCAAGAGACCCAGTACTTC; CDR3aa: CASRLSGSGQETQYF
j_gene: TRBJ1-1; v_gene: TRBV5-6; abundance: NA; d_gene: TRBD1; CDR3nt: TGTGCCAGCAGCACGACAGGGGGGGACACTGAAGCTTTCTTT; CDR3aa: CASSTTGGDTEAFF
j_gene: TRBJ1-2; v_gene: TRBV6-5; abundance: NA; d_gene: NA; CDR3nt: TGTGCCAGCAGACCTCGGGGAGGGGGTCATGGCTACACCTTC; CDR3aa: CASRPRGGGHGYTF